The rows below give T cell receptor beta chains drawn from one sample of a study of cytomegalovirus exposure and HLA in healthy donors. Profiling relied on immunoSEQ multiplex PCR, and the TCRdb table lists in-frame clones only, not all of them. Here the sample spans 200,000 to 250,000 clones, about 89% being singletons. The sample consisted of PBMCs. The receptor source for this set is a woman between 18 and 30 years old in good health and CMV-seronegative. Both conserved end residues are part of each CDR3. The D gene is left open where the match is weak. Size tells how often a clone was seen (once, few, many) or the class of an expanded clone, and some rows leave it out.

CDR3aa | CDR3nt | abundance | v_gene | d_gene | j_gene
CASSLDQRAYEQYF | TGCGCCAGCAGCTTGGATCAGCGAGCCTACGAGCAGTACTTC | - | TRBV5-1 | - | TRBJ2-7
CASSLGAGDGYTF | TGTGCCAGCAGCCTCGGGGCAGGGGATGGCTACACCTTC | - | TRBV7-2 | - | TRBJ1-2
CASSQGIGSGNTIYF | TGCGCCAGCAGCCAGGGCATCGGCTCTGGAAACACCATATATTTT | - | TRBV5-1 | - | TRBJ1-3
CASSFRTRRLNSPLHF | TGCGCCAGCAGCTTCCGGACTAGACGACTTAATTCACCCCTCCACTTT | - | TRBV5-1 | - | TRBJ1-6
CASSHAWEVAGEQFF | TGCGCCAGCAGTCACGCTTGGGAGGTAGCCGGTGAGCAGTTCTTC | - | TRBV4-1 | - | TRBJ2-1
CASSQDWSSGNTIYF | TGTGCCAGCAGCCAAGATTGGAGCTCTGGAAACACCATATATTTT | - | TRBV4-2 | - | TRBJ1-3
CASSLGEAESTDTQYF | TGTGCCAGCAGCTTAGGGGAGGCAGAAAGCACAGATACGCAGTATTTT | - | TRBV7-9 | - | TRBJ2-3
CASSVGTGRDGYTF | TGTGCCAGCAGCGTAGGGACAGGGAGGGATGGCTACACCTTC | - | TRBV9 | TRBD1 | TRBJ1-2
CASKKWTDEQYF | TGTGCCAGCAAAAAATGGACAGACGAGCAGTACTTC | - | TRBV2 | - | TRBJ2-7
CASSLGGVTYEQYF | TGTGCCAGCAGCTTAGGGGGGGTTACCTACGAGCAGTACTTC | - | TRBV7-2 | - | TRBJ2-7
CASSQDRITDTQYF | TGTGCCAGCAGCCAGGACAGAATCACAGATACGCAGTATTTT | - | TRBV5-6 | - | TRBJ2-3
CASSPPTVNTEAFF | TGTGCCAGCAGCCCTCCGACAGTGAACACTGAAGCTTTCTTT | once | TRBV7-2 | - | TRBJ1-1
CATSTSEAYEQYF | TGTGCCACCAGCACCAGCGAAGCCTACGAGCAGTACTTC | - | TRBV15 | - | TRBJ2-7
CASSVRAGSLDTEAFF | TGCGCCAGCAGCGTGAGAGCCGGGTCTTTGGACACTGAAGCTTTCTTT | - | TRBV5-1 | - | TRBJ1-1
CASSLAGGNTEAFF | TGTGCCAGCAGCTTAGCAGGGGGGAACACTGAAGCTTTCTTT | - | TRBV7-2 | - | TRBJ1-1
CASSKTRNTGELFF | TGTGCCAGCAGTAAGACACGTAACACCGGGGAGCTGTTTTTT | - | TRBV6-5 | - | TRBJ2-2
CASSETSTSSGANVLTF | TGTGCCAGCTCCGAAACTAGCACGAGCTCTGGGGCCAACGTCCTGACTTTC | - | TRBV6-4 | - | TRBJ2-6
CASSLLYGYTF | TGTGCCAGCAGCTTACTGTATGGCTACACCTTC | - | TRBV7-2 | - | TRBJ1-2
CASSYHETQYF | TGTGCCAGCAGTTACCATGAGACCCAGTACTTC | - | TRBV6-5 | - | TRBJ2-5
CASSTHPYEASYEQYF | TGTGCCAGCAGCACCCACCCTTATGAAGCCTCCTACGAGCAGTACTTC | - | TRBV21-1 | - | TRBJ2-7
CASSVAGQKETQYF | TGTGCCAGCAGCGTAGCCGGACAGAAAGAGACCCAGTACTTC | - | TRBV9 | - | TRBJ2-5
CASSQRPFGRPTYEQYF | TGCGCCAGCAGTCAGCGTCCGTTCGGCAGGCCTACCTACGAGCAGTACTTC | - | TRBV23-1 | - | TRBJ2-7
CASSLAGVYNEQFF | TGTGCCAGCAGCTTAGCGGGGGTCTACAATGAGCAGTTCTTC | - | TRBV21-1 | - | TRBJ2-1
CASSFSSQVYGYTF | TGTGCCAGCAGCTTTTCAAGCCAGGTATATGGCTACACCTTC | - | TRBV7-2 | - | TRBJ1-2
CASSVAGRAHNEQFF | TGTGCCAGCAGCGTAGCGGGGAGGGCCCACAATGAGCAGTTCTTC | - | TRBV9 | TRBD2 | TRBJ2-1
CASSGTSGSLNEQFF | TGTGCCAGCAGCGGGACTAGCGGGAGTTTGAATGAGCAGTTCTTC | - | TRBV7-6 | TRBD2 | TRBJ2-1
CASSSGDITDTQYF | TGCGCCAGCAGCTCGGGGGATATCACAGATACGCAGTATTTT | - | TRBV5-1 | - | TRBJ2-3
CASSLGGQGNTGELFF | TGTGCCAGCAGCTTAGGGGGACAGGGAAACACCGGGGAGCTGTTTTTT | - | TRBV11-3 | TRBD1 | TRBJ2-2
CASSLSGTQYF | TGTGCCAGCAGCTTATCCGGGACGCAGTATTTT | - | TRBV5-4 | - | TRBJ2-3
CASSVEGASGNEQFF | TGTGCCAGCAGCGTAGAGGGGGCAAGTGGAAATGAGCAGTTCTTC | - | TRBV9 | TRBD1 | TRBJ2-1
CASSEKSHYEQYF | TGTGCCAGCAGTGAGAAAAGCCACTACGAGCAGTACTTC | - | TRBV6-1 | - | TRBJ2-7
CASSLGLAGGIYTDTQYF | TGTGCCAGCAGCTTAGGGCTAGCGGGAGGGATATACACAGATACGCAGTATTTT | - | TRBV7-8 | TRBD2 | TRBJ2-3
CASSAGARKGYTF | TGTGCCAGTAGTGCAGGGGCGCGTAAAGGCTACACCTTC | - | TRBV19 | - | TRBJ1-2
CASSLQGAEQYF | TGTGCCAGCAGTCTACAGGGGGCCGAGCAGTACTTC | - | TRBV27 | TRBD1 | TRBJ2-7
CASSLSSSGTQYF | TGTGCCAGCAGCTTAAGCTCTTCTGGTACGCAGTATTTT | - | TRBV11-1 | - | TRBJ2-3
CASSGVKVGGMETQYF | TGTGCCAGCAGTGGGGTTAAGGTTGGAGGGATGGAGACCCAGTACTTC | once | TRBV2 | - | TRBJ2-5
CASSHAGTGAYEQYF | TGTGCCAGCAGCCATGCCGGGACAGGGGCCTACGAGCAGTACTTC | - | TRBV4-2 | TRBD1 | TRBJ2-7
CSVELAGLKTEAFF | TGCAGCGTTGAACTAGCGGGACTGAAGACTGAAGCTTTCTTT | - | TRBV29-1 | - | TRBJ1-1
CASRNFLVGNTIYF | TGTGCCAGCAGGAACTTTTTGGTTGGAAACACCATATATTTT | - | TRBV6-1 | - | TRBJ1-3